This is a list of T cell receptor beta chains from one sample in a study of identical twins. TCRdb re-derived calls from the 5' RACE reads in MiXCR, one entry per CDR3 protein. The table records a few hundred thousand distinct CDR3 sequences, approximately 8.3% of them present only once. The same data also went into a second study, on yellow fever vaccine responses in identical twins.

The specimen was CD8+ T cells sorted from blood. Receptors were obtained from a woman in her late teens or twenties in good health. Both conserved end residues are part of each CDR3. D genes are given only for firm matches. Not every row has a clone size; where given, it reads once, few, many or a size class.

clone size | J gene | V gene | D gene | CDR3 DNA | CDR3 protein
many | TRBJ2-2 | TRBV12-3/TRBV12-4 | . | TGTGCCAGCAGTCCTTCTTCGGGGGCGAGGACCGGGGAGCTGTTTTTT | CASSPSSGARTGELFF
few | TRBJ2-4 | TRBV29-1 | . | TGCAGCGTTGAGAAGCGTGGGGCCCTTAAAAACATTCAGTACTTC | CSVEKRGALKNIQYF
many | TRBJ2-1 | TRBV27 | TRBD2 | TGTGCCAGCAGTCTCCTAGCGGGGGAGCAGTTCTTC | CASSLLAGEQFF
many | TRBJ2-7 | TRBV7-9 | TRBD1 | TGTGCCAGCAGCCCTGGACAGGGGGCCCAAGTCTACGAGCAGTACTTC | CASSPGQGAQVYEQYF
few | TRBJ2-1 | TRBV11-2 | TRBD1 | TGTGCCAGCAGCTCCGACAGGGAAAATGAGCAGTTCTTC | CASSSDRENEQFF
many | TRBJ2-7 | TRBV4-2 | . | TGTGCCAGCACCATGTATTTGGGTTCCACTTACGAGCAGTACTTC | CASTMYLGSTYEQYF
. | TRBJ2-5 | TRBV7-9 | . | TGTGCCAGCAGCCCCATCAATGGGGACACCATCGCCGTCGAGACCCAGTACTTC | CASSPINGDTIAVETQYF
. | TRBJ2-1 | TRBV6-5 | . | TGTGCCAGCAGTTCTTTAGGGGAGCAGTTCTTC | CASSSLGEQFF
. | TRBJ2-2 | TRBV5-5 | TRBD1 | TGTGCCATCAGCCTAAGGGGGCACACCGGGGAGCTGTTTTTT | CAISLRGHTGELFF
. | TRBJ2-7 | TRBV6-5 | TRBD1 | TGTGCCAGCAGTTACTCCCGACAGGGTGGGATCTACGAGCAGTACTTC | CASSYSRQGGIYEQYF
many | TRBJ2-7 | TRBV4-1 | TRBD2 | TGCGCCAGCAGCCAGAACCCCGGGACTAGCGGGATCGAGCAGTACTTC | CASSQNPGTSGIEQYF
few | TRBJ2-7 | TRBV28 | . | TGTGCCAGCAGTCGGGACGGGGGATCCGAGCAGTACTTC | CASSRDGGSEQYF
many | TRBJ2-1 | TRBV29-1 | TRBD2 | TGCAGCGTTGAAGGTATTAGCGGGATCTACAATGAGCAGTTCTTC | CSVEGISGIYNEQFF
many | TRBJ2-1 | TRBV12-3/TRBV12-4 | TRBD2 | TGTGCCAGCAGCCAGGGACTAGCGGGGGGTAATGAGCAGTTCTTC | CASSQGLAGGNEQFF
. | TRBJ2-2 | TRBV7-6 | . | TGTGCCAGCAGCCCCCCGTGGCTGGACTATAACACCGGGGAGCTGTTTTTT | CASSPPWLDYNTGELFF
. | TRBJ2-3 | TRBV27 | TRBD1 | TGTGCCAGCAGTGACAGGGGGTTGGTGGCAGATACGCAGTATTTT | CASSDRGLVADTQYF
few | TRBJ2-5 | TRBV11-3 | . | TGTGCCAGCAGCTTAGACTCCTCGGACCAAGAGACCCAGTACTTC | CASSLDSSDQETQYF
few | TRBJ2-2 | TRBV27 | TRBD2 | TGTGCCAGCAGTCCCCTACCGGGACTAGCGGGGGATTCGGGGGAGCTGTTTTTT | CASSPLPGLAGDSGELFF
many | TRBJ2-7 | TRBV4-3 | . | TGCGCCAGCAGCCAAGATTGGCGAACAGGGTCCTACGAGCAGTACTTC | CASSQDWRTGSYEQYF
many | TRBJ2-1 | TRBV9 | TRBD1 | TGTGCCAGCAGCGCCCGGGACAGGGGGTTTAATGAGCAGTTCTTC | CASSARDRGFNEQFF
. | TRBJ2-5 | TRBV27 | TRBD2 | TGTGCCAGCAGTTTAATAGCGGGAGGGATAGAGACCCAGTACTTC | CASSLIAGGIETQYF
. | TRBJ1-1 | TRBV2 | TRBD1 | TGTGCCAGGACGGGGACAGGGACCACTGAAGCTTTCTTT | CARTGTGTTEAFF
few | TRBJ2-1 | TRBV7-3 | . | TGTGCCAGCAGCCCCCGACTGGGGGTCTACAATGAGCAGTTCTTC | CASSPRLGVYNEQFF
few | TRBJ2-5 | TRBV7-8 | . | TGTGCCAGCAGCTTACGGGATGGGACCCAGTACTTC | CASSLRDGTQYF
few | TRBJ2-7 | TRBV5-1 | . | TGCGCCAGCAGCTTGGAGGCCGCTTACTCCTACGAGCAGTACTTC | CASSLEAAYSYEQYF
many | TRBJ2-1 | TRBV28 | TRBD2 | TGTGCCAGCAGTCCCCTAGCGGGGGTCCTCTACAATGAGCAGTTCTTC | CASSPLAGVLYNEQFF
many | TRBJ2-1 | TRBV24-1 | . | TGTGCCACCAGTGATCCGAATCGGGGGAGCTCCTACAATGAGCAGTTCTTC | CATSDPNRGSSYNEQFF
. | TRBJ1-1 | TRBV3-1 | . | TGTGCCAGCAGCCAAGTGTCGGGCGAAGCTTTCTTT | CASSQVSGEAFF
few | TRBJ2-1 | TRBV7-9 | . | TGTGCCAGCACCACTGGGACATTGTACAATGAGCAGTTCTTC | CASTTGTLYNEQFF
few | TRBJ1-1 | TRBV19 | TRBD1 | TGTGCCACCGGGACAGGGGGCTTCACTGAAGTTTTCTTT | CATGTGGFTEVFF
many | TRBJ2-7 | TRBV28 | . | TGTGCCAGCAGTCCTTATTACAGGGGGGGTTGGGACGAGCAGTACTTC | CASSPYYRGGWDEQYF
few | TRBJ2-7 | TRBV7-8 | . | TGTGCCAGCAGCCCCAGAGTAGCGAGTTCCTACGAGCAGTACTTC | CASSPRVASSYEQYF
many | TRBJ2-1 | TRBV4-3 | . | TGCGCCAGCAGCCAAGATTGGCAGGGCGGCAATGAGCAGTTCTTC | CASSQDWQGGNEQFF
. | TRBJ2-4 | TRBV20-1 | . | TGCAGTGCCCCTGGACTCGGCCTACTAATAGCCAAAAACATTCAGTACTTC | CSAPGLGLLIAKNIQYF
. | TRBJ2-3 | TRBV11-1 | TRBD1 | TGTGCCAGCAGCTTTCGTAGGACAGGGGGCCAGTACACAGATACGCAGTATTTT | CASSFRRTGGQYTDTQYF
many | TRBJ2-7 | TRBV5-6 | . | TGTGCCAGCAGCTTGATTGCTGCATACGAGCAGTACTTC | CASSLIAAYEQYF
once | TRBJ2-3 | TRBV2 | TRBD2 | TGTGCCAGCAGTGAACGCGGGAGGAGCTATGATACGCAGTATTTT | CASSERGRSYDTQYF
many | TRBJ2-7 | TRBV15 | . | TGTGCCACCAGCAAACTGTACTCCTACGAGCAGTACTTC | CATSKLYSYEQYF
few | TRBJ2-5 | TRBV12-5 | TRBD1 | TGTGCTAGTGCGGGTACTATGACAGGGCTTCAAGAGACCCAGTACTTC | CASAGTMTGLQETQYF
many | TRBJ2-5 | TRBV7-9 | TRBD1 | TGTGCCAGCAGCTCCCAGGACAGGGGTTGGGAGACCCAGTACTTC | CASSSQDRGWETQYF
. | TRBJ2-1 | TRBV5-6 | TRBD2 | TGTGCCAGCAGCTTGGAACTAGCGGGGGGGGGCAATGAGCAGTTCTTC | CASSLELAGGGNEQFF
. | TRBJ2-7 | TRBV4-3 | . | TGCGCCAGCAGCCAAGATTCAGGGAACTCCTACGAGCAGTACTTC | CASSQDSGNSYEQYF
few | TRBJ2-7 | TRBV14 | . | TGTGCCAGCAGCCAAGAATTACTAGCCTACGAGCAGTACTTC | CASSQELLAYEQYF
. | TRBJ2-5 | TRBV9 | TRBD2 | TGTGCCAGCAGCGTAGAGGGGACTAGTCCTATGGGACTGGTGTCGACCCAGTACTTC | CASSVEGTSPMGLVSTQYF
. | TRBJ2-5 | TRBV23-1 | . | TGCGCCAGCAGTTACCAGGGACCTCTCTCATCGCAGGTCGATCAAGAGACCCAGTACTTC | CASSYQGPLSSQVDQETQYF
many | TRBJ1-2 | TRBV5-1 | TRBD1 | TGCGCCAGCAACGAGCAGGGGGGCCATGGCTACACCTTC | CASNEQGGHGYTF
. | TRBJ2-7 | TRBV27 | . | TGTGCCAGCAGTCCCCATATGGCGGGGAATAGGAGGTCCTACGAGCAGTACTTC | CASSPHMAGNRRSYEQYF
. | TRBJ2-1 | TRBV4-3 | . | TGCGCCAGCAGCCAAGATAATCGGCCCAATGAGCAGTTCTTC | CASSQDNRPNEQFF
few | TRBJ2-1 | TRBV9 | TRBD2 | TGTGCCAGCAGCGTAGGACTAGCGGGGACCAACAATGAGCAGTTCTTC | CASSVGLAGTNNEQFF
few | TRBJ2-1 | TRBV24-1 | . | TGTGCCACCAGTGCCCCAGGAAGGGGTAATGAGCAGTTCTTC | CATSAPGRGNEQFF
many | TRBJ2-1 | TRBV6-5 | TRBD2 | TGTGCCAGCAGAACCGGCGGGGGTACTGGCACTTACAATGAGCAGTTCTTC | CASRTGGGTGTYNEQFF
few | TRBJ2-7 | TRBV29-1 | TRBD1 | TGCAGCGTTGAAGAACAGGGGGAGCAGTACTTC | CSVEEQGEQYF
. | TRBJ2-5 | TRBV4-3 | TRBD2 | TGCGCCAGCAGCGCGGGACTAGAGGGAGTCTTGGCCCAGTACTTC | CASSAGLEGVLAQYF
many | TRBJ2-7 | TRBV9 | . | TGTGCCAGCAGCGTATCGATGAAGACAGCGCCCTACGAGCAGTACTTC | CASSVSMKTAPYEQYF
many | TRBJ2-2 | TRBV10-3 | . | TGTGCCATCAGTGAGTCGGCTCCCGGGGAGCTGTTTTTT | CAISESAPGELFF
few | TRBJ2-2 | TRBV5-4 | TRBD2 | TGTGCCAGCAGCTTTGCGGGGGGCCACGCGAACACCGGGGAGCTGTTTTTT | CASSFAGGHANTGELFF
few | TRBJ2-7 | TRBV2 | TRBD1 | TGTGCCAGCAGCGTGACAGGGTCCTACGAGCAGTACTTC | CASSVTGSYEQYF